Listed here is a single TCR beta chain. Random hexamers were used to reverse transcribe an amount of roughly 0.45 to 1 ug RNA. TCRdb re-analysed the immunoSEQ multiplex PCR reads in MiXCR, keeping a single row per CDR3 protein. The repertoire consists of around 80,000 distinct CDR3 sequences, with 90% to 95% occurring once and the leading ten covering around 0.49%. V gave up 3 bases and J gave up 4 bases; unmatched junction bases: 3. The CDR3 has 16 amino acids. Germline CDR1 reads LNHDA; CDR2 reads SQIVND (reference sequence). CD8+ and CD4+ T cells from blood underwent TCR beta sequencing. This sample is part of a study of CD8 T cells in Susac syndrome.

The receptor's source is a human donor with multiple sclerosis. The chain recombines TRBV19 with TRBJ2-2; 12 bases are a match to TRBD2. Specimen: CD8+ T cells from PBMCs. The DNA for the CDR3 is TGTGCCAGTAGTATCGGACTAGCGGGGAGCACCGGGGAGCTGTTTTTT. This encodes CASSIGLAGSTGELFF.